The 23 T cell receptor beta chains reported below all come from one sample, sequenced in a study of shared clonotypes between healthy human individuals. The table came from immunoSEQ multiplex PCR; TCRdb's copy has only in-frame clones and leaves some out. Among a few hundred thousand clones listed, roughly 85% were seen once. Input material: PBMCs. These receptors all stem from a woman in her thirties or forties in good health. Some clones in this sample may be carry-over from other donors' samples.

J is TRBJ1-4 and V is TRBV19, with 9 positions matching TRBD1. Germline V lookup: CDR1 LNHDA, CDR2 SQIVND (reference sequence). This CDR3 comprises 16 residues. V dropped 6 bases and J dropped 1; count of bases not matched to a gene: 6. The CDR3 is CASRVDRGGTNEKLFF. For the CDR3, the DNA is TGTGCCAGTAGAGTGGACAGGGGAGGAACTAATGAAAAACTGTTTTTT.

The gene calls are TRBV9 and TRBJ2-7; 9 positions match TRBD2. The trim removed 0 bases at V and 4 bases at J, leaving 2 bases unmatched. CDR3 length: 14 residues. Germline loops: CDR1 SGDLS, CDR2 YYNGEE. CDR3: CASSVGGGVYEQYF. The CDR3 bases are TGTGCCAGCAGCGTAGGCGGGGGGGTTTACGAGCAGTACTTC. The full variable domain, in which reference TRBV9 and TRBJ2-7 provide the parts outside the CDR3, is DSGVTQTPKHLITATGQRVTLRCSPRSGDLSVYWYQQSLDQGLQFLIQYYNGEERAKGNILERFSAQQFPDLHSELNLSSLELGDSALYFCASSVGGGVYEQYFGPGTRLTVT.

J is TRBJ2-2 and V is TRBV19; TRBD2 aligns across 11 bases. The CDR3 is made up of 16 amino acids. Per germline, CDR1 LNHDA and CDR2 SQIVND (reference sequence). Losses at the gene ends were 4 bases for V and 3 bases for J; bases not matched to a gene: 4. The CDR3 protein is CASSTGLAEDTGELFF. The DNA for the CDR3 is TGTGCCAGTAGTACGGGACTAGCGGAGGACACCGGGGAGCTGTTTTTT.

The CDR3 DNA sequence: TGTGCCAGCAGTTTAGCGGGTCAGCCCCAGCATTTT. This codes for CASSLAGQPQHF. The chain couples TRBV28 to TRBJ1-5, with D unclear. Trimming stripped 2 bases from V and 6 bases from J, with 5 bases between. This CDR3 region has 12 residues. Germline CDR1 reads MDHEN; CDR2 reads SYDVKM.

The chain recombines TRBV29-1 with TRBJ1-2, with D unresolved. CDR1 and CDR2 from the germline V gene are SQVTM and ANQGSEA. V lost 4 bases and J lost 0, with 12 bases in between. The CDR3 is 14 amino acids. The CDR3 DNA follows: TGCAGCGTTGGGCAGGAACCGACTAACTATGGCTACACCTTC. Encoded protein: CSVGQEPTNYGYTF. The variable domain in full, completed from reference TRBV29-1 and TRBJ1-2, reads SAVISQKPSRDICQRGTSLTIQCQVDSQVTMMFWYRQQPGQSLTLIATANQGSEATYESGFVIDKFPISRPNLTFSTLTVSNMSPEDSSIYLCSVGQEPTNYGYTFGSGTRLTVV.

The chain employs TRBV5-1 and TRBJ2-7; 11 nucleotides align to TRBD2. This CDR3 has 18 residues. With V trimmed by 4 bases and J by 1 base, 13 bases remained unmatched. Germline V gene sequence: CDR1 SGHRS, CDR2 YFSETQ. DNA of the CDR3: TGCGCCAGCAGCCCACAGTGGGGGACTAGCGGCATTTCCTACGAGCAGTACTTC. Translation: CASSPQWGTSGISYEQYF.

This clone was seen a few times. The gene calls are TRBV7-8 and TRBJ2-7; 8 nucleotides agree with TRBD2. J gave up 3 bases and V 5 bases, and 6 bases lay outside the gene matches. The CDR3 spans 14 residues. Germline values: CDR1 SGHVS, CDR2 FQNEAQ. In DNA form, the CDR3 reads TGTGCCAGCAGCCAAGCGGGAGCGGGCTACGAGCAGTACTTC. It yields the protein CASSQAGAGYEQYF.

CDR3 nucleotide sequence: TGTGCCAGCACCCCGGGACAGACTAATTTCGGGGAGCTGTTTTTT. Translation gives CASTPGQTNFGELFF. The gene calls are TRBV9 and TRBJ2-2; TRBD1 agrees at 7 bases. Trimming cost V 6 bases and J 7 bases; bases outside gene matches: 12. This CDR3 region has 15 residues. Germline V CDR1 and CDR2: SGDLS, YYNGEE.

The V gene is TRBV18, the J gene TRBJ2-5; perhaps TRBD2 as D (5 bases). The CDR3 totals 13 residues. V was trimmed by 4 bases and J by 5 bases, leaving 11 bases between them. Germline V lookup: CDR1 KGHSH, CDR2 LQKENI. The CDR3 reads CASSRGSKETQYF. CDR3 DNA: TGTGCCAGCTCACGAGGGTCCAAGGAGACCCAGTACTTC.

The chain uses TRBV7-3 and TRBJ2-7; no clear D. V dropped 4 bases and J dropped 8 bases, with 15 bases sitting between them. Germline loops: CDR1 SGHTA, CDR2 FQGTGA. This CDR3 is 13 amino acids long. CDR3: CASSSDLGWKQYF. The CDR3, as DNA: TGTGCCAGCAGCTCCGACCTCGGCTGGAAGCAGTACTTC.

In its sample, this clone was seen once. The same CDR3 also results from other DNA sequences found in this sample. The rearrangement uses TRBV6-1 and TRBJ1-3; the D is unclear. This CDR3 region has 13 residues. Trimming removed 5 bases at V and 4 bases at J, with 9 bases between. Germline values: CDR1 MNHNS, CDR2 SASEGT. CDR3: CASSPGQGNTIYF. CDR3 nucleotide sequence: TGTGCCAGCAGTCCGGGCCAAGGAAACACCATATATTTT.

This clone showed up just once. The rearrangement links TRBV7-2 to TRBJ2-7, with D possibly being TRBD2 (7 bases). The CDR3 length is 15 residues. Germline CDR1 SGHTA, CDR2 FQGNSA. Trimming pared 3 bases from V and 7 bases from J, leaving 19 bases between. The CDR3 DNA sequence: TGTGCCAGCAGCTTCGGTAGAGGGGGGGTCGATGAGCAGTACTTC. Its translation: CASSFGRGGVDEQYF.

This chain joins TRBV19 and TRBJ2-1, with 8 nucleotides matching TRBD2. CDR1 and CDR2 (germline): LNHDA, SQIVND (reference sequence). CDR3 length: 15 residues. V trimming: 3 bases; J trimming: 4 bases; junction bases outside the gene matches: 5. This chain's CDR3 is CASSIVERGYNEQFF. The CDR3 region has the DNA TGTGCCAGTAGTATCGTCGAGCGGGGGTACAATGAGCAGTTCTTC.

Of note for this clone: Since a far larger clone is one base different, this is likely a read error. The V gene is TRBV7-9, the J gene TRBJ2-5; D unresolved. With 4 bases removed from V and 5 bases from J, the gap between germline ends came to 8 bases. The CDR3 sequence is 12 residues long. Germline lookup yields CDR1 SEHNR and CDR2 FQNEAQ (reference sequence). CDR3 DNA: TGTGCCAGCAGCTCAGCGATCGAGACCCAGTACTTC. Translation gives CASSSAIETQYF.

In its sample, this clone was seen a few times. The rearrangement joins TRBV5-1 to TRBJ2-7; 7 nucleotides agree with TRBD1. The ends lost 0 bases at V and 1 base at J; junction bases unmatched: 4. Germline values: CDR1 SGHRS, CDR2 YFSETQ. The CDR3 covers 15 residues. The CDR3 sequence is CASSLGGGWSYEQYF. For the CDR3, the DNA is TGCGCCAGCAGCTTGGGAGGGGGCTGGTCCTACGAGCAGTACTTC.

The chain carries TRBV2 and TRBJ1-2; D gene ambiguous. The germline V gene has CDR1 SNHLY and CDR2 FYNNEI. V was clipped by 3 bases and J by 2 bases, with 7 bases between them. This CDR3 contains 13 residues. The CDR3 bases are TGTGCCAGCAGTGAGCTAGCCAACTATGGCTACACCTTC. This encodes CASSELANYGYTF.

The rearrangement uses TRBV28 and TRBJ1-4; D is uncertain. The ends were cut back, 7 bases at V and 8 bases at J, with 8 bases in the middle. The length of the CDR3 is 11 residues. The V gene's germline CDR1 is MDHEN and CDR2 SYDVKM. The CDR3 protein is CASNGNEKLFF. The DNA for the CDR3 is TGTGCCAGCAATGGGAACGAAAAACTGTTTTTT.

The genes are TRBV2 and TRBJ2-2; 9 nucleotides agree with TRBD1. V lost 6 bases and J lost 7; bases outside the gene matches: 9. Germline CDR1 is SNHLY and CDR2 is FYNNEI. The CDR3 is 15 amino acids. The CDR3 nucleotides read TGTGCCAGCAGCGCAACAGGGGGCGAGTACGGGGAGCTGTTTTTT. Its protein is CASSATGGEYGELFF.

The chain carries TRBV28 and TRBJ2-1; 8 bases agree with TRBD2. V was pared by 5 bases and J by 6 bases, with 6 bases of the junction left unmatched. Germline lookup yields CDR1 MDHEN and CDR2 SYDVKM. The CDR3 has 14 residues. CDR3 nucleotides: TGTGCCAGCAGTCCCGAGCGGGAGATCAATGAGCAGTTCTTC. It specifies CASSPEREINEQFF.

This clone has only a few counts. The chain couples TRBV6-1 to TRBJ2-7, with D perhaps matching TRBD1 or TRBD2 (5 bases each). The V end lost 7 bases, the J end lost 0 bases, and 13 bases lay between the germline ends. Looked up from germline, CDR1 is MNHNS and CDR2 is SASEGT. CDR3 length equals 14 residues. CDR3 in amino acids: CASIWDPSSYEQYF. CDR3 DNA: TGTGCCAGCATTTGGGACCCGAGCTCCTACGAGCAGTACTTC.

This chain uses TRBV2 with TRBJ1-4; 9 nucleotides align to TRBD1. Trimming took 6 bases from V and 7 from J; bases not matched to a gene: 9. Germline CDR1 SNHLY, CDR2 FYNNEI. The CDR3 length is 15 residues. The CDR3 region is CASRDTGGVGEKLFF. The CDR3 nucleotides read TGTGCCAGCAGAGATACAGGGGGCGTGGGTGAAAAACTGTTTTTT.

The J gene is TRBJ2-1, the V gene TRBV2; 8 positions match TRBD2. The germline gives CDR1 SNHLY, CDR2 FYNNEI. The V segment lost 4 bases and the J segment 0 bases; nucleotides outside the gene matches: 11. This CDR3 contains 18 residues. In DNA form, the CDR3 reads TGTGCCAGCAGTGGGGGGCCAGCGGGAGTACTCTCCTACAATGAGCAGTTCTTC. Translation: CASSGGPAGVLSYNEQFF.

This chain uses TRBV7-9 with TRBJ1-3, with 9 bases identical to TRBD1. Germline V CDR1 and CDR2: SEHNR, FQNEAQ (reference sequence). V lost 2 bases and J lost 0; bases outside the gene matches: 5. This CDR3 is built from 17 residues. CDR3 DNA sequence: TGTGCCAGCAGCTTACCCGGACAGGGGAGCTCTGGAAACACCATATATTTT. Translating it yields CASSLPGQGSSGNTIYF.